The clone carrying this T cell receptor beta chain was seen a handful of times. Once RNA had been extracted, it was reverse transcribed into cDNA to act as the sequencing template. Data came from immunoSEQ multiplex PCR; TCRdb stores just in-frame clones and leaves some out. The sample includes roughly 250,000 clones, 60% of them seen just once. V was clipped by 7 bases and J by 3 bases; unmatched bases: 10. The CDR3 runs to 17 residues. CDR1 and CDR2 (germline): SGHTA, FQGNSA. The data originate from a study of CD8+ T cells in alopecia areata. Treatment here: oral pan-JAK inhibitor, 5-10 mg twice daily. The investigators collected lesional scalp punch biopsies and peripheral blood from alopecia areata patients. Sorting of PBMCs yielded the CD4+ and CD8+ T cells.

V usage is TRBV7-2 and J usage is TRBJ2-6, with TRBD1 identical over 9 bases. The sequence was collected from a human donor with alopecia areata. The specimen was CD4+ T cells sorted from blood, collected around week 54, from a patient treated with tofacitinib. The chain's CDR3 is CASTRGTGIGGANVLTF. The CDR3 bases are TGTGCCAGCACCCGAGGGACAGGGATAGGTGGGGCCAACGTCCTGACTTTC.